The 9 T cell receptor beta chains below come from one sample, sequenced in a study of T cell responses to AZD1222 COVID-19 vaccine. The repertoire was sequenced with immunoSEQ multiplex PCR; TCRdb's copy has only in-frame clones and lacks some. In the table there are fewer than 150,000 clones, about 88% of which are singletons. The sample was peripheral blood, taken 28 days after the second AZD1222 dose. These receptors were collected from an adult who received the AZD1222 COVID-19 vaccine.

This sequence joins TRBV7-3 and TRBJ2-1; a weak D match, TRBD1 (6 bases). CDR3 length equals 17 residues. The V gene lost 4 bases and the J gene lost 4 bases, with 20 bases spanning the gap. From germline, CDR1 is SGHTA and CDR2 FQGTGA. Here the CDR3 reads CASSSLDRLGLYNEQFF. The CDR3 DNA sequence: TGTGCCAGCAGCTCCCTAGACAGGTTGGGGTTATACAATGAGCAGTTCTTC.

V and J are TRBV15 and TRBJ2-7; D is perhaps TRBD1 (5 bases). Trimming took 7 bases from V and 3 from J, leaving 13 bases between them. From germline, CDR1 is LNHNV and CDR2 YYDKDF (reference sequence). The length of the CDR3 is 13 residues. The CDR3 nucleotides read TGTGCCACCACAGGGTCTGGGATCTACGAGCAGTACTTC. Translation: CATTGSGIYEQYF.

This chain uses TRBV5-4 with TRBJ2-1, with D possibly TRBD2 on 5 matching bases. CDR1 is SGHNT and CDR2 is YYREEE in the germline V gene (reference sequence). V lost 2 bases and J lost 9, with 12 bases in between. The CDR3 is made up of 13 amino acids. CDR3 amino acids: CASSFTPSGEQFF. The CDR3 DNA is TGTGCCAGCAGCTTTACACCCAGCGGTGAGCAGTTCTTC.

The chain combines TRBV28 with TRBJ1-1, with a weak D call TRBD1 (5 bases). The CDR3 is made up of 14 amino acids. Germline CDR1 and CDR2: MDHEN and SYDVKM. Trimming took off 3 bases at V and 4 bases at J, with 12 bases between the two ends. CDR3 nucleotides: TGTGCCAGCAGTTTGCAGGGAGTAGTCACTGAAGCTTTCTTT. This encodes CASSLQGVVTEAFF.

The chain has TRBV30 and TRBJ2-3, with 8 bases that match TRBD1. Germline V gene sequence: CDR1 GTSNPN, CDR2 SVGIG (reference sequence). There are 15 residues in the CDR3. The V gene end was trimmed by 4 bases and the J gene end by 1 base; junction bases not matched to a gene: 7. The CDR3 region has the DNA TGTGCCTGGACAAGACAGGGGTTGGGCACAGATACGCAGTATTTT. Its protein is CAWTRQGLGTDTQYF. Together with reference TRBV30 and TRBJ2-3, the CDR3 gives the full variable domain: SQTIHQWPATLVQPVGSPLSLECTVEGTSNPNLYWYRQAAGRGLQLLFYSVGIGQISSEVPQNLSASRPQDRQFILSSKKLLLSDSGFYLCAWTRQGLGTDTQYFGPGTRLTVL.

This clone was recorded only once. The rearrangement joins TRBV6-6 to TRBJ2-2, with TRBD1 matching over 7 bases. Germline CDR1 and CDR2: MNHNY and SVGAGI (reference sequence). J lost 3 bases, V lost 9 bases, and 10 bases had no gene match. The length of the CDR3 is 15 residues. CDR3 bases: TGTGCCAGTAAAAGGACAGGCGGAGACACCGGGGAGCTGTTTTTT. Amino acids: CASKRTGGDTGELFF.

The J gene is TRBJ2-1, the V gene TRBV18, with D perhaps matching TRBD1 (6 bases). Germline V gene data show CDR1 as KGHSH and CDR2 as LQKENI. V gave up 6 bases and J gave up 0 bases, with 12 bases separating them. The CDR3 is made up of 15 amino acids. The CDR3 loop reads CASSLTGSSYNEQFF. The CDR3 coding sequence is TGTGCCAGCTCCCTTACAGGGAGCTCCTACAATGAGCAGTTCTTC.

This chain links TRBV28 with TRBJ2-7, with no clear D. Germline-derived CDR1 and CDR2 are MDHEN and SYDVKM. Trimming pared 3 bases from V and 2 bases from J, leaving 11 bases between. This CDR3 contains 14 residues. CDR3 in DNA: TGTGCCAGCAGTTTCTTGGTAGGCACCTACGAGCAGTACTTC. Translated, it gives CASSFLVGTYEQYF.

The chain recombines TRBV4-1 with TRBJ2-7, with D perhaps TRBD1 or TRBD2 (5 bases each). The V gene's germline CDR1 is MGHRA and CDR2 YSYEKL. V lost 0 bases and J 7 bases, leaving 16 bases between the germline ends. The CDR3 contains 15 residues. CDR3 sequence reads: CASSQDQGRPGEQYF. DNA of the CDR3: TGCGCCAGCAGCCAAGATCAGGGACGCCCCGGAGAGCAGTACTTC.